A single sample gave rise to the 9 T cell receptor beta chains below, sequenced in a study of T cell clusters in autoimmune cytopenias. TRB rearrangements were amplified by touch-down multiplex PCR with mixed TRB-A/B primers. TCRdb reprocessed the multiplex PCR reads; each CDR3 protein has one entry and no DNA is given. In all, the sample yields fewer than 4,500 distinct CDR3 sequences. TRB amplification used roughly 250 ng of peripheral blood genomic DNA. Sequenced input: peripheral blood. The receptors stem from a human donor with an autoimmune cytopenia or autoimmune hepatitis (not recorded which).

The genes are TRBV28 and TRBJ1-5. The length of the CDR3 is 15 residues. Germline CDR1 is MDHEN and CDR2 is SYDVKM. The chain's CDR3 is CASFVSSQVNQPQHF.

CDR3 amino acids: CASSSGGGANQPQHF. The V call is TRBV7-2, the J call TRBJ1-5; with no DNA, the TCRdb D assignment of TRBD1 cannot be verified. The germline V gene has CDR1 SGHTA and CDR2 FQGNSA. The CDR3 consists of 15 residues. The full variable domain, rest sourced from reference TRBV7-2 and TRBJ1-5, is GAGVSQSPSNKVTEKGKDVELRCDPISGHTALYWYRQSLGQGLEFLIYFQGNSAPDKSGLPSDRFSAERTGGSVSTLTIQRTQQEDSAVYLCASSSGGGANQPQHFGDGTRLSIL.

In terms of frequency, this clonotype is medium-sized. The CDR3 sequence is CAISEPGTGELFF. The chain joins TRBV10-3 to TRBJ2-2; TCRdb selects TRBD1, and the lack of DNA leaves this call unchecked. Germline V gene sequence: CDR1 ENHRY, CDR2 SYGVKD. CDR3 length: 13 residues.

Judged by frequency, this clonotype is medium-sized. The chain combines TRBV5-6 with TRBJ1-2; TCRdb selects TRBD1, and the lack of DNA leaves this call unchecked. Germline lookup yields CDR1 SGHDT and CDR2 YYEEEE. The CDR3 totals 15 residues. The CDR3 is CASSSPGTGGYGYTF.

This clonotype is classed as medium-sized by frequency. This chain links TRBV5-6 with TRBJ2-3. Germline V gives CDR1 SGHDT, CDR2 YYEEEE. The CDR3 is made up of 15 amino acids. CDR3 sequence: CASSLTSGGTDTQYF.

This clonotype ranks as medium-sized in terms of frequency. The rearrangement links TRBV6-5 to TRBJ1-2; TCRdb selects TRBD1, and the lack of DNA leaves this call unchecked. This CDR3 region has 13 residues. In germline, CDR1 is MNHEY, CDR2 SVGAGI. CDR3 sequence: CASRPGTGYGYTF.

This clonotype counts as medium-sized by frequency. This chain connects TRBV27 to TRBJ2-2; lacking DNA, the TRBD1 call made by TCRdb goes unchecked. CDR3 length: 15 amino acids. Germline assignment: CDR1 MNHEY and CDR2 SMNVEV (reference sequence). This CDR3 reads CASSFDRVGPGELFF.

This clonotype is called medium-sized based on its frequency. The V gene is TRBV5-1, the J gene TRBJ2-3. From germline, CDR1 is SGHRS and CDR2 YFSETQ. The CDR3 consists of 15 residues. The CDR3 sequence is CASSLDAPSTDTQYF.

This rearrangement joins TRBV5-1 to TRBJ1-1; TCRdb designates TRBD1, a call that cannot be tested without DNA. Germline-derived CDR1 and CDR2 are SGHRS and YFSETQ. CDR3 length: 16 residues. This CDR3 reads CASSLSKGTGDTEAFF. The full variable domain, in which reference TRBV5-1 and TRBJ1-1 provide the parts outside the CDR3, is KAGVTQTPRYLIKTRGQQVTLSCSPISGHRSVSWYQQTPGQGLQFLFEYFSETQRNKGNFPGRFSGRQFSNSRSEMNVSTLELGDSALYLCASSLSKGTGDTEAFFGQGTRLTVV.